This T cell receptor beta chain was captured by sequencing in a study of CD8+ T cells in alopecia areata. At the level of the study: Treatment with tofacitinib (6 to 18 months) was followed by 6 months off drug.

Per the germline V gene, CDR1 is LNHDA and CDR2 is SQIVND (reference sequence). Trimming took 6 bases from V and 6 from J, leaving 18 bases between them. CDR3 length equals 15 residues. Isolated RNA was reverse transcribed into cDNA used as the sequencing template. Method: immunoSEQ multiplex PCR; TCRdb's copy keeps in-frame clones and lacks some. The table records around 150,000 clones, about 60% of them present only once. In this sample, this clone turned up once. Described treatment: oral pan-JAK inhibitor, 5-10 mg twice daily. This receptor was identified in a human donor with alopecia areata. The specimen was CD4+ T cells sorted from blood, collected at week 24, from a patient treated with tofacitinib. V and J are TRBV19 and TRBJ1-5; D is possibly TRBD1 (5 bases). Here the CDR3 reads CASRFRQGATQPQHF. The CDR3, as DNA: TGTGCCAGTAGGTTTCGCCAGGGTGCTACTCAGCCCCAGCATTTT.